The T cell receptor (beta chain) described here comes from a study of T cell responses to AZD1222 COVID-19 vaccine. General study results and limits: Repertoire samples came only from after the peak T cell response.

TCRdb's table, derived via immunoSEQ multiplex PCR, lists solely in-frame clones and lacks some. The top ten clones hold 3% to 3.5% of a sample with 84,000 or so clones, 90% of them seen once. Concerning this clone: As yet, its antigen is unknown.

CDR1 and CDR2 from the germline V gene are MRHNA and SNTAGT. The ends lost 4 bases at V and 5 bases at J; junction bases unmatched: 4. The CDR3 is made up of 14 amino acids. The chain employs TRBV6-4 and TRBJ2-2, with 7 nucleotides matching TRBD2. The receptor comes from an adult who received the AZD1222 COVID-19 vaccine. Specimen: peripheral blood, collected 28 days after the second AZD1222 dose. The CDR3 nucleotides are TGTGCCAGCAGTGTCCAGCGGGAAACCGGGGAGCTGTTTTTT. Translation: CASSVQRETGELFF.